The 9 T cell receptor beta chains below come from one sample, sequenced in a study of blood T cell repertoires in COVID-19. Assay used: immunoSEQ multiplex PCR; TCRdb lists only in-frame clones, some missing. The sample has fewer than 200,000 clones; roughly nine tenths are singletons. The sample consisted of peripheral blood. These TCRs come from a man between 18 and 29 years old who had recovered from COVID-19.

The CDR3 sequence is CSAAGGTEAFF. The CDR3 coding sequence is TGCAGCGCCGCAGGGGGTACTGAAGCTTTCTTT. The chain is built from TRBV29-1 and TRBJ1-1; 7 bases map to TRBD1. The V gene end was trimmed by 7 bases and the J gene end by 5 bases; junction bases not matched to a gene: 4. The germline CDR1 and CDR2 sequences are SQVTM and ANQGSEA. This CDR3 is 11 amino acids long.

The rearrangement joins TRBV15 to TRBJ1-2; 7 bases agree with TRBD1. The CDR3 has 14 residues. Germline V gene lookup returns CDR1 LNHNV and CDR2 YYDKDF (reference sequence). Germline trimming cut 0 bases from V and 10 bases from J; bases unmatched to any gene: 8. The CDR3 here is CATSRDEGAGFYTF. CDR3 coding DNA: TGTGCCACCAGCAGAGATGAGGGGGCAGGTTTCTACACCTTC.

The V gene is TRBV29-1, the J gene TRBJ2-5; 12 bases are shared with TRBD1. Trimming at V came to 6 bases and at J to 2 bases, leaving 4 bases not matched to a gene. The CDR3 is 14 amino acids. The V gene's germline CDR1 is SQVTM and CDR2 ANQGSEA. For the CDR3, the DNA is TGCAGCGTAGGGGACAGGGGGCTGCAAGAGACCCAGTACTTC. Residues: CSVGDRGLQETQYF. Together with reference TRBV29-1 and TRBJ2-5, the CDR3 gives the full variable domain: SAVISQKPSRDICQRGTSLTIQCQVDSQVTMMFWYRQQPGQSLTLIATANQGSEATYESGFVIDKFPISRPNLTFSTLTVSNMSPEDSSIYLCSVGDRGLQETQYFGPGTRLLVL.

The CDR3 loop reads CSVGAGGYTEAFF. DNA of the CDR3: TGCAGCGTTGGGGCAGGGGGCTACACTGAAGCTTTCTTT. This chain links TRBV29-1 with TRBJ1-1, with TRBD1 matching 8 bases. Germline lookup yields CDR1 SQVTM and CDR2 ANQGSEA. V was clipped by 4 bases and J by 3 bases; unmatched bases: 4. This CDR3 has 13 residues.

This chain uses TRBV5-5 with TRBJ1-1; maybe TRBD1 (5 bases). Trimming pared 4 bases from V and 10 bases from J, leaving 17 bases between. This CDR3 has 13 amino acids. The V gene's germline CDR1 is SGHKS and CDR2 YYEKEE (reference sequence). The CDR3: CASSQQFDSRAFF. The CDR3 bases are TGTGCCAGCAGCCAACAATTCGACAGCCGAGCTTTCTTT.

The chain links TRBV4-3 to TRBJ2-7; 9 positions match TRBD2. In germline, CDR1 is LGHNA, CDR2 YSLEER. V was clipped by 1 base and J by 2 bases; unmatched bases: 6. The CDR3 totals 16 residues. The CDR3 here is CASSQGLAENTYEQYF. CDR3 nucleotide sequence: TGCGCCAGCAGCCAAGGACTAGCGGAGAACACCTACGAGCAGTACTTC.

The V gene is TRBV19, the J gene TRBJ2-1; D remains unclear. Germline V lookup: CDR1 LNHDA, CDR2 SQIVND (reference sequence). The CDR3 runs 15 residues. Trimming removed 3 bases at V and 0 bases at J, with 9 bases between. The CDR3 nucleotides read TGTGCCAGTAGTATTATGGGCAGCTCCTACAATGAGCAGTTCTTC. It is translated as CASSIMGSSYNEQFF.

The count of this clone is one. The CDR3 coding sequence is TGTGCCAGTATAGTTAGCAGCAATTCGAACACCGGGGAGCTGTTTTTT. Residues: CASIVSSNSNTGELFF. This chain uses TRBV19 with TRBJ2-2; D gene ambiguous. V was clipped by 7 bases and J by 0 bases, with 15 bases between them. This CDR3 has 16 amino acids. Germline V gene sequence: CDR1 LNHDA, CDR2 SQIVND (reference sequence).

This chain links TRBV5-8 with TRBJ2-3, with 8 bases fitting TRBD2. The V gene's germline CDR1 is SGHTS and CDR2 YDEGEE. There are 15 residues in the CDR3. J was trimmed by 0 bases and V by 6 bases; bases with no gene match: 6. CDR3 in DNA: TGTGCCAGCATTCGCGGGGGGATTAGCACAGATACGCAGTATTTT. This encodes CASIRGGISTDTQYF. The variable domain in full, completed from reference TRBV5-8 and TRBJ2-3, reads EAGVTQSPTHLIKTRGQQATLRCSPISGHTSVYWYQQALGLGLQFLLWYDEGEERNRGNFPPRFSGRQFPNYSSELNVNALELEDSALYLCASIRGGISTDTQYFGPGTRLTVL.